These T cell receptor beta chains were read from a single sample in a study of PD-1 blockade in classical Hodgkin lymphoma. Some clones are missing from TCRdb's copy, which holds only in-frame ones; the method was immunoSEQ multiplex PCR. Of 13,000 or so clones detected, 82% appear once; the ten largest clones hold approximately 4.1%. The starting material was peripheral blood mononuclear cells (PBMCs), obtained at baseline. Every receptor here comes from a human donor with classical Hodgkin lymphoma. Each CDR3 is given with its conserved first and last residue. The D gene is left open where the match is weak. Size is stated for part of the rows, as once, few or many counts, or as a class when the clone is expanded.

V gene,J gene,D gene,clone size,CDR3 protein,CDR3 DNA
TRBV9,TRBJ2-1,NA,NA,CASSPTAGSYNEQFF,TGTGCCAGCAGCCCCACCGCGGGATCGTACAATGAGCAGTTCTTC
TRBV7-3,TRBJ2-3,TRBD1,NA,CASSLRTGGTDTQYF,TGTGCCAGCAGCCTCAGGACAGGGGGCACAGATACGCAGTATTTT
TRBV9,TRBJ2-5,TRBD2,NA,CASSVRGLAKEEETQYF,TGTGCCAGCAGCGTGCGTGGACTAGCAAAGGAGGAAGAGACCCAGTACTTC
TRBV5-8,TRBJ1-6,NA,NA,CASSSRGYNSPLHF,TGTGCCAGCAGCTCCAGGGGCTATAATTCACCCCTCCACTTT
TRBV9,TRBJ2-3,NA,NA,CASSASWVGGTDTQYF,TGTGCCAGCAGCGCCTCCTGGGTGGGCGGAACAGATACGCAGTATTTT
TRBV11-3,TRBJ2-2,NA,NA,CASSLVRGTGELFF,TGTGCCAGCAGCTTAGTCCGAGGCACCGGGGAGCTGTTTTTT
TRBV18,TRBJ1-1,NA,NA,CASTENLNTEAFF,TGTGCCAGCACCGAGAACCTGAACACTGAAGCTTTCTTT
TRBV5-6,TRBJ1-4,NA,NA,CASSWGRSNEKLFF,TGTGCCAGCAGCTGGGGACGTTCTAATGAAAAACTGTTTTTT
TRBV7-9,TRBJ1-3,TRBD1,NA,CASSLGPGTGGSAGNTIYF,TGTGCCAGCAGCTTAGGTCCCGGGACAGGGGGCTCCGCTGGAAACACCATATATTTT
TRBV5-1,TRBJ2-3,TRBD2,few,CASSATSLAGDTQYF,TGCGCCAGCAGCGCAACATCACTAGCGGGCGATACGCAGTATTTT
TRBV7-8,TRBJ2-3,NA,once,CASSPTGLGGTDTQYF,TGTGCCAGCAGCCCCACCGGCTTGGGAGGCACAGATACGCAGTATTTT
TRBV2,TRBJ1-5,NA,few,CASSAWGMQPQHF,TGTGCCAGCAGTGCCTGGGGTATGCAGCCCCAGCATTTT
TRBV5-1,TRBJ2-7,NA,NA,CASSNRGTANSYEQYF,TGCGCCAGCAGCAACCGCGGGACAGCGAATTCCTACGAGCAGTACTTC
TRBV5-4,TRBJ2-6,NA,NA,CASSWAGSGANVLTF,TGTGCCAGCAGCTGGGCAGGGTCCGGGGCCAACGTCCTGACTTTC
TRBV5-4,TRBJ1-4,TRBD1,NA,CASSLGAGGEKLFF,TGTGCCAGCAGCTTGGGGGCAGGGGGAGAAAAACTGTTTTTT
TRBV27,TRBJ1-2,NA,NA,CASRPWGGNYGYTF,TGTGCCAGCAGACCCTGGGGGGGTAACTATGGCTACACCTTC
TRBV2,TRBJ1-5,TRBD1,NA,CASVGWDSNQPQHF,TGTGCCAGCGTTGGTTGGGACAGTAATCAGCCCCAGCATTTT
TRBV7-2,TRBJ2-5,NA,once,CASSLGGGQETQYF,TGTGCCAGCAGCTTAGGGGGAGGACAAGAGACCCAGTACTTC
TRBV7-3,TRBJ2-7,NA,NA,CASSLWPGTKYEQYF,TGTGCCAGCAGCTTATGGCCAGGGACAAAGTACGAGCAGTACTTC
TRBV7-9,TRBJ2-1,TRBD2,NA,CASRTSGRDHNEQFF,TGTGCCAGCCGGACTAGCGGGAGAGATCACAATGAGCAGTTCTTC
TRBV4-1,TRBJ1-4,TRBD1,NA,CASSPQGSLSKLFF,TGCGCCAGCAGCCCACAGGGGTCCCTATCCAAACTGTTTTTT
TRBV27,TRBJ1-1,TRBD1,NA,CASSLDRGTEAFF,TGTGCCAGCAGTTTGGACAGGGGGACTGAAGCTTTCTTT
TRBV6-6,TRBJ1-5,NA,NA,CASSTGASDPQHF,TGTGCCAGCAGCACGGGGGCGAGTGACCCCCAGCATTTT
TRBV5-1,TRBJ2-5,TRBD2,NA,CASSLNLAGAETQYF,TGCGCCAGCAGCTTGAACCTAGCGGGAGCAGAGACCCAGTACTTC
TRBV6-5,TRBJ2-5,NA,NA,CASSPPLRGAETQYF,TGTGCCAGCAGTCCTCCTCTTCGGGGGGCTGAGACCCAGTACTTC
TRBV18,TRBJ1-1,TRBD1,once,CASSPHRDRNTEAFF,TGTGCCAGCTCACCCCACCGGGACAGGAACACTGAAGCTTTCTTT
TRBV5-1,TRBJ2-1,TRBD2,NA,CASSHRTSREQFF,TGCGCCAGCAGCCACCGGACTAGCCGTGAGCAGTTCTTC
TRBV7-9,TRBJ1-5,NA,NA,CASSLGTRPQHF,TGTGCCAGCAGCTTAGGCACAAGGCCCCAGCATTTT
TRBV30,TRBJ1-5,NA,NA,CAWSVRSNQPQHF,TGTGCCTGGAGTGTGCGGAGCAATCAGCCCCAGCATTTT
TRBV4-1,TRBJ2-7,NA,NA,CASSQESETGREYEQYF,TGCGCCAGCAGCCAAGAGTCAGAAACAGGGCGGGAGTACGAGCAGTACTTC
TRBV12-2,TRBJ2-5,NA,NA,CASRSEVKRLAGKEETQYF,TGTGCAAGTCGCTCAGAGGTGAAGCGACTAGCGGGCAAGGAAGAGACCCAGTACTTC
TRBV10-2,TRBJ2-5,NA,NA,CASSRGGSYETQYF,TGCGCCAGCAGTCGAGGAGGTAGCTATGAGACCCAGTACTTC
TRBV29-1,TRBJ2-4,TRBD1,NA,CSVFRGNIQYF,TGCAGCGTGTTCAGGGGGAACATTCAGTACTTC
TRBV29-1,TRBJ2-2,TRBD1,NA,CSVTPGQGTNTGELFF,TGCAGCGTTACCCCGGGACAGGGGACCAACACCGGGGAGCTGTTTTTT
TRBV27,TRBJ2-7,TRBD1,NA,CASFDRGRSHEQYF,TGTGCCAGCTTTGACAGGGGGCGCAGCCACGAGCAGTACTTC
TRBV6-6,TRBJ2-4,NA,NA,CASSYSPLLAKNIQYF,TGTGCCAGCAGTTACTCCCCTCTTCTAGCCAAAAACATTCAGTACTTC
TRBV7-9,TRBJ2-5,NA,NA,CASSLDLWRVRETQYF,TGTGCCAGCAGCTTGGATTTGTGGAGGGTTCGTGAGACCCAGTACTTC
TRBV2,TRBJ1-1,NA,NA,CASVPDTEAFF,TGTGCCAGCGTTCCAGACACTGAAGCTTTCTTT
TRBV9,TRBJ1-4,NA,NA,CASSERMGQGGEKLFF,TGTGCCAGCAGCGAACGAATGGGGCAGGGAGGTGAAAAACTGTTTTTT
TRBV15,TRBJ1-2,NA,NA,CATSRDFTITLNGYTF,TGTGCCACCAGCAGAGATTTCACTATCACTTTAAATGGCTACACCTTC